This TCR beta chain was observed in a study of beta chain features in type 1 diabetes. J was trimmed by 2 bases and V by 8 bases; bases with no gene match: 8. CDR1 and CDR2 from the germline V gene are SNHLY and FYNNEI. CDR3 size: 14 residues. Study-wide points: Patients with Type 1 diabetes showed moderately but significantly shorter TCRB CDR3s in all four CD4+ subsets.

About this clone itself: The antigen is unknown.

Expressed TCRB transcripts were sequenced because the entire RNA isolate underwent reverse transcription. Profiled with immunoSEQ multiplex PCR; TCRdb holds only in-frame clones, not every one. Of around 40,000 clones listed, around 71% are singletons. The origin of this receptor is a young woman with type 1 diabetes. The chain employs TRBV2 and TRBJ2-7; 8 positions match TRBD2. The specimen was Tregs from blood. CDR3 protein: CASLGSGGAYEQYF. CDR3 bases: TGTGCCAGCCTGGGGAGCGGGGGAGCCTACGAGCAGTACTTC.